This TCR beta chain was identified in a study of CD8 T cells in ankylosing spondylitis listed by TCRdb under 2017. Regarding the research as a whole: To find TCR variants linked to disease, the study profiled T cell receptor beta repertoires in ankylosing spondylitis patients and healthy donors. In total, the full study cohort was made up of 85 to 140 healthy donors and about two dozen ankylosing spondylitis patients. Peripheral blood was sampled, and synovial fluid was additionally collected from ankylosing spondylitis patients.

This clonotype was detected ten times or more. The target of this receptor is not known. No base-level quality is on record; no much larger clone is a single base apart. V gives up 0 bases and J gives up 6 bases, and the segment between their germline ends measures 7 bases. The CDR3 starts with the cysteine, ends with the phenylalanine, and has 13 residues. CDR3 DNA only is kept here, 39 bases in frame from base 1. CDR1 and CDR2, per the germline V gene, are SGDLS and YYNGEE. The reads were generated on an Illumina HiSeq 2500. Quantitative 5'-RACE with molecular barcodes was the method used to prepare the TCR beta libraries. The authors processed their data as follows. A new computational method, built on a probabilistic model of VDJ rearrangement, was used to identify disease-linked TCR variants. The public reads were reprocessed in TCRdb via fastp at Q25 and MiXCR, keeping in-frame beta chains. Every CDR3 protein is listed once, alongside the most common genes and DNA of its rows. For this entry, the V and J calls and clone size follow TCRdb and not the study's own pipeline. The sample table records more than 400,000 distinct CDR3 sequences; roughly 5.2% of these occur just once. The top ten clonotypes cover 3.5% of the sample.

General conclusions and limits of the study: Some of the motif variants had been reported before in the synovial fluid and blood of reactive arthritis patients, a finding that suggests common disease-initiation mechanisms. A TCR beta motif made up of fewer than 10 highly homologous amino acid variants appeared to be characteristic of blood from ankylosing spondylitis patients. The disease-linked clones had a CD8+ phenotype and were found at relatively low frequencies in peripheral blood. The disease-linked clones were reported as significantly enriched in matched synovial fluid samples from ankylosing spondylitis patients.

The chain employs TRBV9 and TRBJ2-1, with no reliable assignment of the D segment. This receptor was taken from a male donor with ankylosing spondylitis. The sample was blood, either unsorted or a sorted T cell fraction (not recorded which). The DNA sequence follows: TGTGCCAGCAGCGTAGTGCGTGGCAATGAGCAGTTCTTC. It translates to CASSVVRGNEQFF.